This T cell receptor (beta chain) was sequenced for a study of beta chain features in type 1 diabetes. Whole-study findings and limits: There was a moderate but significant shortening of TCRB CDR3s in all four CD4+ subsets of Type 1 diabetes patients. Patients showed naive, central memory and Treg TCRB repertoires that appeared more similar than those of healthy donors.

All of the isolated RNA was reverse transcribed, so expressed TCRB transcripts were sequenced. The repertoire was sequenced with immunoSEQ multiplex PCR; TCRdb's copy has only in-frame clones and lacks some. The top ten hold more than 0.45% of the sample, which has about 160,000 clones, about 9.4% seen once. In germline, CDR1 is SQVTM, CDR2 ANQGSEA. V was cut by 4 bases and J by 0 bases, with 6 bases left in between. The CDR3 is 13 amino acids. As for this clone: Its antigen is still unknown.

Input material: central memory CD4+ T cells from blood. V and J are TRBV29-1 and TRBJ2-2; D is unclear. The sequence came from a man aged 25-40 years with type 1 diabetes. The CDR3 here is CSVAVTNTGELFF. The CDR3 DNA follows: TGCAGCGTTGCGGTTACGAACACCGGGGAGCTGTTTTTT.